This T cell receptor beta chain was observed in a study of blood T cell repertoires in COVID-19. Living in roughly 23 US areas, the participants were between roughly 18 and 95 years of age. Clinical histories supplied by participants themselves formed the basis of cohort assignment. Among Cohort 3 donors, those recovered had two negative PCRs, clearance, or symptom resolution. Assay: immunoSEQ multiplex PCR; the TCRdb copy retains only in-frame clones and omits some. The sample yields 320,000 or so clones, around 86% seen once. Trimming took off 5 bases at V and 4 bases at J, with 15 bases between the two ends. CDR3 length: 14 residues. Germline V gene lookup returns CDR1 SGHDN and CDR2 FVKESK.

The chain joins TRBV14 to TRBJ2-7, with D maybe TRBD2 (5 bases). This TCR was sampled from a man aged 60 to 69 who had recovered from COVID-19. Source material: PBMCs or T cells enriched from blood (not recorded which). CDR3: CASSSGLYAYEQYF. In DNA form, the CDR3 reads TGTGCCAGCAGCTCCGGACTCTATGCTTACGAGCAGTACTTC.